The present TCR beta chain was sequenced within a study of blood T cell repertoires in COVID-19. Study-level information: Some COVID-19 samples were acute and others convalescent; all came from the United States, Italy and Spain.

Recruits, aged roughly 18 to 90 years, lived in 24 US areas. All recovered Cohort 3 donors got two negative PCRs, got clearance, or saw symptom resolution. Original analysis: Nucleated cell counts were estimated from reference gene primer amplification. Repertoires were generated with immunoSEQ multiplex PCR, while TCRdb's copy carries only in-frame clones and drops some. The V and J calls and clone size were taken over from that table, and D and trimming were inferred from the DNA. The table lists 250,000 to 350,000 clones, approximately 91% of them singletons, with 0.75% to 1% in the top ten. With V trimmed by 0 bases and J by 7 bases, 8 bases remained unmatched. The V gene's germline CDR1 is GTSNPN and CDR2 SVGIG (reference sequence). This CDR3 has 14 amino acids.

The chain recombines TRBV30 with TRBJ2-7, with TRBD2 matching over 8 bases. This clonotype was sampled from a woman aged 25 to 39 who had recovered from COVID-19. The source material was PBMCs or T cells enriched from blood (not recorded which). In DNA, the CDR3 is TGTGCCTGGAGTGTACGGCGGGGGGCGAATGAGCAGTACTTC. Residues: CAWSVRRGANEQYF.